This T cell receptor (beta chain) was found in a study of cytomegalovirus exposure and HLA in healthy donors. A word on this clone: As yet, its antigen is unknown. Distinct nucleotide sequences in the sample also encode this CDR3.

Overall study results and limits: Per a later analysis, 16,951 TCR beta sequences showed association with HLA alleles at 0.05 false discovery rate. By a later analysis, the bulk of CMV-associated TCR beta chains appeared HLA-restricted.

Primers for the PCR totalled 60 Vbeta and 13 Jbeta. Sequencing used immunoSEQ multiplex PCR; TCRdb keeps in-frame clones, though not all of them. Here the sample spans more than 130,000 clones, 80% being singletons. CDR1 is SQVTM and CDR2 is ANQGSEA in the germline V gene. Between the trimmed V and J ends, which lost 6 bases and 5 bases, there was a span of 5 bases. The CDR3 is 10 residues long. Among the donors, all were healthy bone marrow donors. The clonotype was recovered from a man aged 25 to 40 in good health and CMV-seronegative. Sequenced material: PBMCs. The V call is TRBV29-1, the J call TRBJ2-1; D call uncertain. The CDR3 is CSVQNNEQFF. As DNA, the CDR3 is TGCAGCGTACAGAACAATGAGCAGTTCTTC.